These 19 T cell receptor beta chains were sequenced from one sample in a study of blood T cell repertoires in COVID-19. Only in-frame clones appear in the TCRdb table, and some are missing; sequencing was by immunoSEQ multiplex PCR. The table shows under 85,000 clones, with roughly nine tenths occurring only once. Material: peripheral blood. These receptors all come from an elderly man in a cohort sampled during active COVID-19.

The J gene is TRBJ1-3, the V gene TRBV5-1, with 7 nucleotides matching TRBD1. The CDR3 is 15 residues long. CDR1 SGHRS and CDR2 YFSETQ come from the germline V gene. V dropped 4 bases and J dropped 0; count of bases not matched to a gene: 4. CDR3 amino acids: CASSRGQTSGNTIYF. The CDR3 region has the DNA TGCGCCAGCAGCAGGGGACAGACCTCTGGAAACACCATATATTTT.

The chain uses TRBV6-1 and TRBJ2-3; a weak D match, TRBD2 (5 bases). Germline V gene sequence: CDR1 MNHNS, CDR2 SASEGT. The CDR3 is 17 residues long. Trimming stripped 0 bases from V and 2 bases from J, with 15 bases between. CDR3 residues: CASSEARASYLTDTQYF. CDR3 DNA: TGTGCCAGCAGTGAAGCGCGAGCTAGCTATCTCACAGATACGCAGTATTTT.

The chain is built from TRBV2 and TRBJ2-2, with 9 bases lining up with TRBD2. Germline CDR1 and CDR2: SNHLY and FYNNEI. V lost 3 bases, J lost 6 bases, and 2 bases stayed unmatched. The CDR3 runs 14 residues. CDR3 sequence (DNA): TGTGCCAGCAGTGAGGCGGGGGGGCCCGGGGAGCTGTTTTTT. Its protein product is CASSEAGGPGELFF.

The gene calls are TRBV6-5 and TRBJ1-1; TRBD1 matches at 7 bases. Germline CDR1 MNHEY, CDR2 SVGAGI. Unmatched junction bases numbered 4, after V lost 0 bases and J lost 0 bases. The CDR3 runs 16 residues. In nucleotides, the CDR3 is TGTGCCAGCAGTTACTCTTTCGGGACAGTGAACACTGAAGCTTTCTTT. Translating gives CASSYSFGTVNTEAFF.

The V and J genes are TRBV12-3 or TRBV12-4 and TRBJ2-5; possible D gene TRBD1, 5 bases. V was cut by 6 bases and J by 4 bases, with 12 bases left in between. This CDR3 comprises 13 residues. The CDR3, as DNA: TGTGCCAGCAGCCGCAGGGTTCGAGAGACCCAGTACTTC. Its translation is CASSRRVRETQYF.

The V and J genes are TRBV18 and TRBJ2-1; D might be TRBD1 (6 bases). The V and J ends lost 2 bases and 0 bases respectively, with 17 bases between them. The CDR3 spans 18 residues. Looked up from germline, CDR1 is KGHSH and CDR2 is LQKENI. This chain's CDR3 is CASSPAISTGLSYNEQFF. CDR3 coding DNA: TGTGCCAGCTCACCAGCAATCTCGACAGGACTCTCCTACAATGAGCAGTTCTTC.

The rearrangement uses TRBV19 and TRBJ1-5, with no clear D. The V end was cut by 4 bases, the J end by 3 bases, with 4 bases between. The CDR3 has 12 residues. Germline CDR1 reads LNHDA; CDR2 reads SQIVND (reference sequence). DNA of the CDR3: TGTGCCAGTAGTACACTCAATCAGCCCCAGCATTTT. It translates to CASSTLNQPQHF.

The chain recombines TRBV5-1 with TRBJ1-6, with a possible D match to TRBD1 (5 bases). This CDR3 has 15 amino acids. V lost 0 bases and J lost 7, with 11 bases in between. Germline loops: CDR1 SGHRS, CDR2 YFSETQ. In DNA form, the CDR3 reads TGCGCCAGCAGCTTGGACAGGCCCCCGAATTCACCCCTCCACTTT. Protein: CASSLDRPPNSPLHF.

The chain uses TRBV5-1 and TRBJ1-1, with 8 bases matching TRBD1. The V gene's germline CDR1 is SGHRS and CDR2 YFSETQ. V shed 1 base, J shed 3 bases, and the junction held 2 bases outside the gene matches. The CDR3 extends over 14 amino acids. The CDR3 spells CASSLNRGDTEAFF. DNA of the CDR3: TGCGCCAGCAGCTTGAACAGGGGGGACACTGAAGCTTTCTTT.

The chain employs TRBV18 and TRBJ1-5, with 8 bases that match TRBD1. From germline, CDR1 is KGHSH and CDR2 LQKENI. Trimming cost V 0 bases and J 0 bases; bases outside gene matches: 1. The CDR3 covers 16 residues. CDR3 residues: CASSPPTGDSNQPQHF. For the CDR3, the DNA is TGTGCCAGCTCACCACCGACAGGGGATAGCAATCAGCCCCAGCATTTT.

V and J are TRBV4-1 and TRBJ2-1, with TRBD2 as a possible D gene (6 bases). The CDR3 consists of 14 residues. The germline V gene encodes CDR1 MGHRA and CDR2 YSYEKL. Deletions cut 3 bases from V and 3 bases from J, with 9 bases between. Here the CDR3 reads CASSQRGYYNEQFF. As DNA, the CDR3 is TGCGCCAGCAGCCAGCGGGGATACTACAATGAGCAGTTCTTC.

The J gene is TRBJ2-3, the V gene TRBV24-1, with 10 bases that match TRBD2. With 4 bases clipped from V and 1 base from J, the junction kept 13 bases outside the gene matches. Germline CDR1 and CDR2: KGHDR and SFDVKD. CDR3 length: 19 amino acids. CDR3 sequence reads: CATSDAPGRLAGGTDTQYF. DNA for the CDR3: TGTGCCACCAGTGACGCCCCAGGAAGGCTAGCGGGGGGCACAGATACGCAGTATTTT.

The chain couples TRBV2 to TRBJ2-3, with unresolved D. CDR1 and CDR2 (germline): SNHLY, FYNNEI. This CDR3 region has 15 residues. Trimming took 2 bases from V and 3 from J, leaving 12 bases between them. The CDR3 DNA follows: TGTGCCAGCAGTGAATTGGTAGCCGGGACAGATACGCAGTATTTT. It encodes CASSELVAGTDTQYF.

The gene calls are TRBV11-3 and TRBJ2-1; D unresolved. The germline V and J ends were trimmed by 0 bases and 9 bases, with 6 bases remaining between them. The germline gives CDR1 SGHNT, CDR2 YENEEA. The CDR3 spans 12 residues. CDR3 nucleotides: TGTGCCAGCAGCTTAGAGGCTGGTGAGCAGTTCTTC. Its protein product is CASSLEAGEQFF. Full variable domain (missing parts from reference TRBV11-3 and TRBJ2-1): EAGVVQSPRYKIIEKKQPVAFWCNPISGHNTLYWYLQNLGQGPELLIRYENEEAVDDSQLPKDRFSAERLKGVDSTLKIQPAELGDSAVYLCASSLEAGEQFFGPGTRLTVL.

This chain links TRBV6-5 with TRBJ1-1; D uncertain. V lost 2 bases, J lost 11 bases, and 18 bases lay in between. The V gene's germline CDR1 is MNHEY and CDR2 SVGAGI. The CDR3 has 14 amino acids. The CDR3 is CASSYGLLDGRAFF. For the CDR3, the DNA is TGTGCCAGCAGTTACGGGCTGTTGGACGGGAGGGCTTTCTTT.

V is TRBV12-3 or TRBV12-4 and J is TRBJ2-1, with a weak D call TRBD1 (6 bases). The CDR3 totals 13 residues. V was cut by 7 bases and J by 3 bases, with 10 bases left in between. The CDR3 DNA follows: TGTGCCAGCACAGTACAGGGCTACAATGAGCAGTTCTTC. This sequence encodes CASTVQGYNEQFF.

The chain joins TRBV5-1 to TRBJ2-7, with 11 bases matching TRBD2. The V gene end was trimmed by 0 bases and the J gene end by 7 bases; junction bases not matched to a gene: 6. Per the germline V gene, CDR1 is SGHRS and CDR2 is YFSETQ. The CDR3 is 15 residues long. The CDR3 sequence is CASSLVLAGGGEQYF. The CDR3 DNA reads TGCGCCAGCAGCTTGGTGCTAGCGGGGGGTGGAGAGCAGTACTTC. Based on the CDR3 plus reference TRBV5-1 and TRBJ2-7, the full variable domain is KAGVTQTPRYLIKTRGQQVTLSCSPISGHRSVSWYQQTPGQGLQFLFEYFSETQRNKGNFPGRFSGRQFSNSRSEMNVSTLELGDSALYLCASSLVLAGGGEQYFGPGTRLTVT.

The V and J genes are TRBV28 and TRBJ2-2; D possibly corresponds to TRBD1 (6 bases). This CDR3 is 14 amino acids long. From germline, CDR1 is MDHEN and CDR2 SYDVKM. V was trimmed by 5 bases and J by 2 bases, leaving 9 bases between them. The CDR3 reads CASSLDSNTGELFF. The CDR3 nucleotides read TGTGCCAGCAGTCTGGACAGCAACACCGGGGAGCTGTTTTTT.

The rearrangement joins TRBV7-9 to TRBJ2-5; possible D gene TRBD2, 5 bases. In germline, CDR1 is SEHNR, CDR2 FQNEAQ (reference sequence). CDR3 length equals 14 residues. V lost 5 bases, J lost 5 bases, and 15 bases lay in between. The chain's CDR3 is CASSPTGERETQYF. The CDR3 DNA reads TGTGCCAGCAGCCCCACTGGGGAGAGGGAGACCCAGTACTTC.